A selection of T cell receptor beta chains follows, all from one sample in a study of T cell responses to AZD1222 COVID-19 vaccine. Produced via immunoSEQ multiplex PCR; TCRdb's table is partial and in-frame only. Of around 140,000 clones listed, over 85% are singletons. Sequencing used peripheral blood, obtained on day 0 of AZD1222 vaccination. These receptors originate from an adult in good health. Each CDR3 is given with its conserved first and last residue. The D gene is left open where the match is weak. Size is stated for part of the rows, as once, few or many counts, or as a class when the clone is expanded.

j_call v_call cdr3_length clone_size d_call cdr3_nt cdr3_aa
TRBJ2-2 TRBV28 12 few NA TGTGCCACCAGAGAGCACACCGGGGAGCTGTTTTTT CATREHTGELFF
TRBJ2-7 TRBV6-1 11 NA NA TGTGCCAGCAGTGACAACTACGAGCAGTACTTC CASSDNYEQYF
TRBJ2-7 TRBV24-1 16 NA TRBD2 TGTGCCACCAGTGGTCCTGGGGTAACGGGGGGATACGAGCAGTACTTC CATSGPGVTGGYEQYF
TRBJ1-1 TRBV3-1/TRBV3-2 14 NA NA TGTGCCAGCAGCCAAGAAGCGGGGGTTGCTGAAGCTTTCTTT CASSQEAGVAEAFF
TRBJ2-7 TRBV10-1 14 NA NA TGCGCCAGCAGTGATTTTAGTAGCTCCTACGAGCAGTACTTC CASSDFSSSYEQYF
TRBJ2-7 TRBV5-1 15 once TRBD1 TGCGCCAGCAGCTTGGTCCCGCAGGGGGCTGAAGAGCAGTACTTC CASSLVPQGAEEQYF
TRBJ1-3 TRBV3-1/TRBV3-2 15 NA NA TGTGCCAGCAGCCTCTCGGGCACCTCTGGAAACACCATATATTTT CASSLSGTSGNTIYF
TRBJ2-7 TRBV29-1 13 NA TRBD1 TGCAGCGTGGTGCCAGGGGGCGAATACGAGCAGTACTTC CSVVPGGEYEQYF
TRBJ2-7 TRBV6-2/TRBV6-3 16 NA TRBD1 TGTGCCAGCAGTCGACAGGGGGGCCTCCCTGACTACGAGCAGTACTTC CASSRQGGLPDYEQYF
TRBJ2-1 TRBV6-1 13 NA NA TGTGCCAGCAGTGAAGGGGGGCCGGGTGAGCAGTTCTTC CASSEGGPGEQFF